The source of this T cell receptor beta chain is a study of blood T cell repertoires in COVID-19. Study details: COVID-19 samples from acute and convalescent phases originated in the United States, Italy and Spain. The cDNA or gDNA used as material had been derived from T cells, B-cell-depleted T cells, or PBMCs.

Everyone who took part was 18 to 89 years old, and they came from 24 US areas. Donors were grouped by their self-reported clinical history. Here immunoSEQ multiplex PCR was the method, and the copy in TCRdb shows in-frame clones only, minus some. The data show around 200,000 clones, approximately 80% seen once. Sample: PBMCs or T cells enriched from blood (not recorded which). The receptor's source is a man aged 35-49 years who had recovered from COVID-19.

The CDR3 loop is CASKRVRDSPLHF. The CDR3 region has the DNA TGTGCCAGCAAGAGGGTACGGGATTCACCCCTCCACTTT. V and J are TRBV2 and TRBJ1-6; unclear D gene. CDR1 and CDR2 (germline): SNHLY, FYNNEI. This CDR3 has 13 residues. Trimming pared 7 bases from V and 8 bases from J, leaving 12 bases between.